This T cell receptor beta chain was sequenced for a study of T cells in Graves' hyperthyroidism and ophthalmopathy. RNA transcripts yielded amplified TCR beta CDR3 regions. Primed by the HTBI set, a first-round RT-PCR was run on the TCR CDR3. Each CDR3 protein is one row after TCRdb ran MiXCR on the multiplex PCR reads. Found here are about 480,000 distinct CDR3 sequences, around a fifth of them singletons; the top ten hold 45% to 55%. This clonotype was seen repeatedly, ten times or more. The CDR3 loop spans 13 amino acids. The V end was cut by 3 bases, the J end by 6 bases, with 12 bases between. The germline CDR1 and CDR2 sequences are MDHEN and SYDVKM.

Specimen: blood. J is TRBJ2-7 and V is TRBV28; unclear D gene. The sequence derives from an older woman with Graves' ophthalmopathy. CDR3 region: CASSFSVSGEQYF. The DNA for the CDR3 is TGTGCCAGCAGTTTTTCTGTTTCGGGCGAGCAGTACTTC.